This T cell receptor (beta chain) was sequenced for a study of tissue T cells after allogeneic stem cell transplantation (dated 2022 in TCRdb). Background for the entire study: Over a roughly three-year period, a research-autopsy study prospectively enrolled about 7 adult allo-HCT recipients who had steroid-refractory GVHD. Every GVHD patient received a graft from a donor; a handful of grafts were unmodified and three were CD34-selected to deplete T cells. All GVHD patients had gastrointestinal GVHD and received several lines of GVHD-directed therapy; 5 or 6 also had skin involvement. Pre-transplant PBMCs, which were of recipient origin, were available from 4 or 5 GVHD patients. For viably preserved blood and marrow, CD3+ T cells were flow-sorted when cell numbers allowed; smaller samples underwent direct DNA extraction. The study profiled TCR beta repertoires across many tissues from research autopsies of patients with and without GVHD, plus mouse models of GVHD. On the human side, the study was prospective and observational, with no blinding or randomization. Findings and caveats that apply to the study as a whole: In both patients and mice, T cells from blood and spleen picked up only a limited part of the TCR repertoire that was detected in tissues. Only a few T cell clones appeared in more than one patient, yet motif-based clustering showed tissue-specific repertoire signatures that were shared between patients. Within patients, how anatomically similar tissues were was a major factor shaping TCR repertoire composition, regardless of disease or transplant status. Sampling depth was acknowledged as a limitation, and the patient cohort was both small and clinically heterogeneous. Which tissue TCRs were alloreactive or antigen-specific was not determined in the study, and some clones might have been persisting host cells.

V trim: 0 bases; J trim: 6 bases; unmatched bases: 5. As encoded in the germline V gene, CDR1 is SGHRS while CDR2 is YFSETQ. The CDR3, cysteine through phenylalanine, is 14 amino acids long. Only CDR3 DNA remains: 42 bases, in frame from the first base. The label giving this sample's time point can be read as: recipient (host-origin) PBMCs collected before allo-HCT. The method was the immunoSEQ multiplex PCR assay. TCRbeta CDR3 sequencing was performed at survey depth by Adaptive Biotechnologies, and CDR3 sequences, V/J genes, productive frequency and template counts were reported. Amplification of TCR beta CDR3 regions started from genomic DNA instead of RNA. In the source study's methods: Jensen-Shannon divergence was used to quantify pairwise repertoire overlap between tissues, with a value of 1 indicating complete divergence and a value of 0 indicating identical repertoires. Tissues were clustered by single-linkage agglomerative hierarchical clustering of pairwise JSD values and displayed as dendrograms. GLIPH2 was run on all patient samples with simulation_depth 1000, kmer_min_depth 3, cdr3_length_cutoff 8, keeping groups with more than two unique CDR3s. A standardized tissue-overlap score was generated by extrapolating Jaccard GLIPH-group overlap across patients to a standard repertoire size of 1000 clones. Linear mixed-effect models, with tissue as a fixed effect and individual as a random effect, were used to test how diversity related to clinical or experimental variables. TCRdb took over this immuneACCESS table, retaining in-frame rearrangements with V and J assigned. Such tables are incomplete; in checked studies, under half of the missing clones stem from an unresolved V gene, and the remainder is unexplained. The DNA was the basis for D and trimming; V, J and clone size are from that table. This sample has fewer than 30,000 clones in its table, and roughly 85% of those were observed once. The ten biggest clones cover roughly 3.5% of the sample.

Worth noting for this clone: Its antigen has not been determined. No quality values exist for individual bases; no much larger clone is one base distant.

This material consisted of blood, taken before transplantation. This sequence uses TRBV5-1 and TRBJ1-1, and TRBD1 matches 7 of the central bases. This TCR was sampled from a woman aged 18-55 years who later had graft-versus-host disease after an allogeneic stem cell transplant. The CDR3 region reads CASSLATTGAEAFF. The DNA sequence is TGCGCCAGCAGCTTGGCGACAACAGGGGCTGAAGCTTTCTTT.